This T cell receptor beta chain was obtained from a study of cytomegalovirus exposure and HLA in healthy donors. The CDR3 loop spans 13 amino acids. CDR1 is SGHVS and CDR2 is FNYEAQ in the germline V gene. Trimming shortened V by 4 bases and J by 10 bases, and 16 bases separated the two germline ends. With 60 Vbeta and 13 Jbeta primers, the PCR was carried out. Sequenced by immunoSEQ multiplex PCR; TCRdb stores in-frame clones only, minus some. The sample consists of about 140,000 clones, approximately 80% of them appearing once. The TCR was taken from a male donor in good health and CMV-seronegative. Sequencing was done on a sample of PBMCs. The chain has TRBV7-6 and TRBJ1-1, with unresolved D. For the CDR3, the DNA is TGTGCCAGCAGCTCAGGACTGGATGGGATAGCTTTCTTT. It encodes CASSSGLDGIAFF.